This TCR beta chain is from a study of cytomegalovirus exposure and HLA in healthy donors. Study results and caveats: The study listed roughly 160 cytomegalovirus-associated TCR beta chains. The TCR clusters that emerged in the first cohort tended, a later analysis found, to co-occur in the 95 to 150 validation repertoires.

The germline V gene has CDR1 MDHEN and CDR2 SYDVKM. Trimming took 9 bases from V and 2 from J, leaving 13 bases between them. The CDR3 contains 13 residues. Worth noting for this clone: Antigen specificity is unknown.

Using immunoSEQ multiplex PCR, the repertoire was profiled, and TCRdb retains in-frame clones only, with some absent. Here the sample spans over 75,000 clones, roughly 91% being singletons. The chain couples TRBV28 to TRBJ1-2; D might be TRBD1 (6 bases). This TCR derives from a man younger than 45 in good health and CMV-seronegative. Sample: PBMCs. The CDR3 is CARFDRRNYGYTF. CDR3 DNA: TGTGCCAGATTTGACAGGAGAAACTATGGCTACACCTTC.